This TCR beta chain was captured by sequencing in a study of identical twins. General study results and limits: Insertion counts were lower in abundant cord blood beta clonotypes, a trend that memory repertoires did not show.

On this clonotype: Its antigen is unknown.

Template switching added a universal primer site, and cDNA bore unique molecular identifiers. MiXCR, run by TCRdb on the 5' RACE reads, gives a single entry per CDR3 protein. The repertoire holds approximately 350,000 distinct CDR3 sequences, over 9% seen once, with 7.2% in the top ten. CDR3 length equals 13 residues. CDR1 is SQVTM and CDR2 is ANQGSEA in the germline V gene. The junction had 5 bases not matched to a gene; V was cut back by 5 bases and J by 1 base. The same sample was also studied in work on yellow fever vaccine responses in identical twins.

Sequenced: CD8+ T cells sorted from blood. This rearrangement joins TRBV29-1 to TRBJ2-7, with TRBD2 identical over 7 bases. This sequence originates from a woman in her late teens or twenties in good health. The chain's CDR3 is CSVLSGLSYEQYF. In DNA form, the CDR3 reads TGCAGCGTTCTTAGCGGGCTTTCCTACGAGCAGTACTTC.